This entry lists 20 T cell receptor beta chains sequenced from one sample in a study of OX40 agonist ivuxolimab in advanced cancers. Method: immunoSEQ multiplex PCR; TCRdb's copy keeps in-frame clones and lacks some. The sample has roughly 64,000 clones; roughly 80% are singletons. This material consisted of CD4+ or CD8+ T cells sorted from blood, taken in a trial of the OX40 agonist ivuxolimab. The receptors stem from an adult with an advanced solid tumor such as melanoma, head and neck, liver or kidney cancer.

The rearrangement uses TRBV5-6 and TRBJ1-1; tentatively, D is TRBD1 (5 bases). Trimming shortened V by 6 bases and J by 0 bases, and 12 bases separated the two germline ends. Germline CDR1 reads SGHDT; CDR2 reads YYEEEE. The length of the CDR3 is 14 residues. The chain's CDR3 is CASNLGTVNTEAFF. The DNA for the CDR3 is TGTGCCAGCAACCTCGGGACGGTGAACACTGAAGCTTTCTTT.

The chain is built from TRBV19 and TRBJ2-2, with 10 positions matching TRBD2. Germline V gives CDR1 LNHDA, CDR2 SQIVND (reference sequence). Unmatched junction bases numbered 8, after V lost 2 bases and J lost 5 bases. The CDR3 totals 17 residues. CDR3 bases: TGTGCCAGTAGTATATGGGGGCTAGCGGGAGTTACCGGGGAGCTGTTTTTT. The encoded protein is CASSIWGLAGVTGELFF.

This chain connects TRBV7-9 to TRBJ2-2, with D perhaps matching TRBD1 or TRBD2 (5 bases each). CDR3 length: 15 residues. CDR1 is SEHNR and CDR2 is FQNEAQ in the germline V gene (reference sequence). Trimming took 5 bases from V and 7 from J, leaving 17 bases between them. CDR3 nucleotide sequence: TGTGCCAGCAGCCCCCCCGGGGCGCAGGTCGGGGAGCTGTTTTTT. As protein: CASSPPGAQVGELFF.

The chain couples TRBV7-9 to TRBJ2-2; 8 nucleotides match TRBD2. The V gene end was trimmed by 2 bases and the J gene end by 3 bases; junction bases not matched to a gene: 5. CDR1 SEHNR and CDR2 FQNEAQ come from the germline V gene (reference sequence). The CDR3 is 16 residues long. The CDR3 DNA reads as TGTGCCAGCAGCTTAAGGCCGGGAGGGGACACCGGGGAGCTGTTTTTT. Its protein is CASSLRPGGDTGELFF.

The genes are TRBV7-9 and TRBJ2-1, with 9 bases lining up with TRBD2. Losses at the gene ends were 7 bases for V and 6 bases for J; bases not matched to a gene: 10. From germline, CDR1 is SEHNR and CDR2 FQNEAQ (reference sequence). CDR3 length: 15 amino acids. The CDR3 DNA reads as TGTGCCAGCACCCCCGGCTGGCGGGGGGGCAATGAGCAGTTCTTC. Amino acids: CASTPGWRGGNEQFF.

V gene TRBV19 combines with J gene TRBJ2-5, with D perhaps matching TRBD2 (5 bases). Per germline, CDR1 LNHDA and CDR2 SQIVND (reference sequence). The CDR3 is 12 amino acids. V was clipped by 7 bases and J by 5 bases, with 11 bases between them. CDR3 sequence: CASIGSGETQYF. The CDR3 DNA is TGTGCCAGTATAGGCTCGGGGGAGACCCAGTACTTC. The full variable domain, with the rest looked up from reference TRBV19 and TRBJ2-5, is DGGITQSPKYLFRKEGQNVTLSCEQNLNHDAMYWYRQDPGQGLRLIYYSQIVNDFQKGDIAEGYSVSREKKESFPLTVTSAQKNPTAFYLCASIGSGETQYFGPGTRLLVL.

This clone was picked up one time. The chain employs TRBV6-6 and TRBJ2-1; perhaps TRBD2 as D (5 bases). Germline assignment: CDR1 MNHNY and CDR2 SVGAGI (reference sequence). V lost 1 base, J lost 7 bases, and 5 bases lay in between. The CDR3 spans 12 residues. The CDR3 DNA sequence: TGTGCCAGCAGTTACTGGAGGAATGAGCAGTTCTTC. The encoded protein is CASSYWRNEQFF.

The chain links TRBV5-6 to TRBJ2-1; unclear D gene. From germline, CDR1 is SGHDT and CDR2 YYEEEE. V was cut by 2 bases and J by 10 bases, with 13 bases left in between. The CDR3 spans 13 residues. The CDR3 bases are TGTGCCAGCAGCTTAGGACGGAAACCGGAGCAGTTCTTC. Encoded protein: CASSLGRKPEQFF.

The chain joins TRBV7-3 to TRBJ2-5, with D tentatively TRBD2 (5 bases). CDR3 length: 15 residues. CDR1 SGHTA and CDR2 FQGTGA come from the germline V gene. Trimming took 5 bases from V and 5 from J, leaving 18 bases between them. CDR3: CASSQVGSEGETQYF. The CDR3 region has the DNA TGTGCCAGCAGCCAGGTTGGGAGCGAGGGCGAGACCCAGTACTTC. The variable domain in full, completed from reference TRBV7-3 and TRBJ2-5, reads GAGVSQTPSNKVTEKGKYVELRCDPISGHTALYWYRQSLGQGPEFLIYFQGTGAADDSGLPNDRFFAVRPEGSVSTLKIQRTERGDSAVYLCASSQVGSEGETQYFGPGTRLLVL.

The chain links TRBV9 to TRBJ2-6; no clear D gene. Trimming removed 2 bases from V and 0 bases from J, with 3 bases in between. CDR1 SGDLS and CDR2 YYNGEE come from the germline V gene. This CDR3 region has 14 residues. The CDR3 nucleotides read TGTGCCAGCAGCGTTAGCTCTGGGGCCAACGTCCTGACTTTC. Translation gives CASSVSSGANVLTF. The complete variable domain, with remaining parts taken from reference TRBV9 and TRBJ2-6, reads DSGVTQTPKHLITATGQRVTLRCSPRSGDLSVYWYQQSLDQGLQFLIQYYNGEERAKGNILERFSAQQFPDLHSELNLSSLELGDSALYFCASSVSSGANVLTFGAGSRLTVL.

J is TRBJ1-2 and V is TRBV5-5; D perhaps matches TRBD1 (5 bases). The CDR3 consists of 14 residues. V lost 0 bases, J lost 4 bases, and 10 bases lay in between. Germline V gene lookup returns CDR1 SGHKS and CDR2 YYEKEE (reference sequence). The CDR3 region is CASSLETDIYGYTF. The DNA of the CDR3 is TGTGCCAGCAGCTTGGAGACAGATATCTATGGCTACACCTTC.

This clone was observed a handful of times. The chain links TRBV6-1 to TRBJ1-4; the D is unclear. Germline assignment: CDR1 MNHNS and CDR2 SASEGT. This CDR3 spans 12 amino acids. V was cut by 4 bases and J by 11 bases, with 11 bases left in between. DNA for the CDR3: TGTGCCAGCAGTGGGTGGCAGGAGAAACTGTTTTTT. Protein product: CASSGWQEKLFF.

The chain joins TRBV7-9 to TRBJ1-5; possibly TRBD1 for D (5 bases). The CDR3 has 12 residues. The V end lost 5 bases, the J end lost 7 bases, and 9 bases lay between the germline ends. CDR1 SEHNR and CDR2 FQNEAQ come from the germline V gene (reference sequence). The CDR3 sequence: CASSRGDQPQHF. The CDR3 bases are TGTGCCAGCAGCCGGGGGGACCAGCCCCAGCATTTT.

The chain couples TRBV6-4 to TRBJ2-3, with 8 bases that match TRBD1. Germline V gene lookup returns CDR1 MRHNA and CDR2 SNTAGT. The CDR3 has 15 residues. J lost 0 bases, V lost 6 bases, and 5 bases had no gene match. For the CDR3, the DNA is TGTGCCAGCAGCCGCCGGACAGGGAGCACAGATACGCAGTATTTT. It is translated as CASSRRTGSTDTQYF.

This chain joins TRBV5-6 and TRBJ1-5, with D unclear. V was shortened by 4 bases and J by 3 bases, with 5 bases between the two germline ends. CDR1 SGHDT and CDR2 YYEEEE come from the germline V gene. The CDR3 is 12 residues long. CDR3: CASSANNQPQHF. The DNA of the CDR3 is TGTGCCAGCAGCGCCAACAATCAGCCCCAGCATTTT.

The chain employs TRBV11-3 and TRBJ2-5, with D unresolved. The DNA end lines up better with TRBJ2-7; the J call may be wrong. Germline CDR1 is SGHNT and CDR2 is YENEEA. The CDR3 is 12 residues long. CDR3 sequence reads: CASSLSRSEQYF. CDR3 in DNA: TGTGCCAGCAGCTTATCCCGGAGCGAGCAGTACTTC.

This chain links TRBV11-3 with TRBJ1-1; weak D call: TRBD1 (5 bases). The CDR3 covers 12 residues. The germline gives CDR1 SGHNT, CDR2 YENEEA. V was cut by 4 bases and J by 11 bases, with 14 bases left in between. The CDR3 reads CASSSDKLDAFF. The CDR3, as DNA: TGTGCCAGCAGCTCGGACAAGCTAGACGCTTTCTTT.

J is TRBJ2-7 and V is TRBV5-6, with TRBD2 matching over 7 bases. With 5 bases clipped from V and 1 base from J, the junction kept 15 bases outside the gene matches. The CDR3 has 17 residues. Germline assignment: CDR1 SGHDT and CDR2 YYEEEE. CDR3 region: CASSFRLADPDSYEQYF. CDR3 sequence (DNA): TGTGCCAGCAGTTTTAGACTAGCAGACCCCGATTCCTACGAGCAGTACTTC.

The CDR3 here is CASSARLVSYF. The DNA for the CDR3 is TGTGCCAGCAGCGCCCGACTAGTTTCATACTTC. This chain links TRBV7-3 with TRBJ2-5, with D tentatively TRBD2 (6 bases). This CDR3 region has 11 residues. V lost 5 bases and J 14 bases, leaving 15 bases between the germline ends. Per the germline V gene, CDR1 is SGHTA and CDR2 is FQGTGA. The variable domain in full, completed from reference TRBV7-3 and TRBJ2-5, reads GAGVSQTPSNKVTEKGKYVELRCDPISGHTALYWYRQSLGQGPEFLIYFQGTGAADDSGLPNDRFFAVRPEGSVSTLKIQRTERGDSAVYLCASSARLVSYFGPGTRLLVL.

The gene calls are TRBV6-1 and TRBJ2-7, with D possibly being TRBD2 (5 bases). Germline V lookup: CDR1 MNHNS, CDR2 SASEGT. This CDR3 spans 13 amino acids. Between the trimmed V and J ends, which lost 8 bases and 2 bases, there was a span of 13 bases. For the CDR3, the DNA is TGTGCCAGCGGGCGAGGGTCCACCTACGAGCAGTACTTC. The encoded protein is CASGRGSTYEQYF.